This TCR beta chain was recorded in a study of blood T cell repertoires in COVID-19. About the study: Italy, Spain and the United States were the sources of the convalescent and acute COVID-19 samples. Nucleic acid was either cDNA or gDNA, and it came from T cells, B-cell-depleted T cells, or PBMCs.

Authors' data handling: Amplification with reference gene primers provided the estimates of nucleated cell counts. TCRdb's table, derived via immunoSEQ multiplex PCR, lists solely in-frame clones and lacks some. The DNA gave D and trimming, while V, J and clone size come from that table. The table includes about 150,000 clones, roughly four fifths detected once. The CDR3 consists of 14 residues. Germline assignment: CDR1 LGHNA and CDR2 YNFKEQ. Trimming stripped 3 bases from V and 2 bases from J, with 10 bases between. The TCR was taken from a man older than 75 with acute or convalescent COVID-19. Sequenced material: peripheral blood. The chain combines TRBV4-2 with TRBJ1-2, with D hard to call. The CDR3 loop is CASSQITVNYGYTF. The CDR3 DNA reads TGTGCCAGCAGCCAGATTACAGTAAACTATGGCTACACCTTC.